Detailed here is one TCR beta chain. The time point here: blood 4 weeks post-SBRT, at nephrectomy. This sample's treatment: 15 Gy SBRT to primary tumor, nephrectomy 4 weeks later. This specimen belongs to a study of radiation and T cells in renal cell carcinoma. The data were produced by immunoSEQ multiplex PCR, yet TCRdb's version contains in-frame clones alone and is incomplete. The table records around 170,000 clones, 88% of them present only once. Germline CDR1 is SEHNR and CDR2 is FQNEAQ (reference sequence). Trimming cost V 5 bases and J 2 bases; bases outside gene matches: 3. The CDR3 spans 14 residues.

This sequence originates from a woman between 45 and 60 years old with renal cell carcinoma. The sample in question was blood, obtained from a patient whose treatment included radiotherapy and nephrectomy. V and J are TRBV7-9 and TRBJ1-1, with 9 bases identical to TRBD1. In nucleotides, the CDR3 is TGTGCCAGCAGCCAGACAGGGGGAAACACTGAAGCTTTCTTT. It encodes CASSQTGGNTEAFF.